One TCR beta chain is described in this entry. As handled by the study authors: Amplification from reference gene primers served as the basis for estimated nucleated cell counts. The table came from immunoSEQ multiplex PCR; TCRdb's copy has only in-frame clones and leaves some out. From that table come the V and J calls and clone size; the DNA was used to work out D and trimming. In the table there are around 200,000 clones, approximately 87% of which are singletons. Trimming left V 5 bases short and J 5 bases short, with 18 bases between. The CDR3 runs to 15 residues. Germline CDR1 is LNHDA and CDR2 is SQIVND (reference sequence). These data come from a study of blood T cell repertoires in COVID-19. Study-wide background: The United States, Italy and Spain were the sources of the acute and convalescent COVID-19 samples. Sample material is recorded as cDNA or gDNA derived from T cells, B-cell-depleted T cells, or PBMCs.

The TCR was taken from a woman younger than 30 who had recovered from COVID-19. V gene TRBV19 combines with J gene TRBJ1-2; a possible D gene is TRBD1 (5 bases). The sample taken for sequencing was peripheral blood. As DNA, the CDR3 is TGTGCCAGTAGTCGGGACCTCCCCGGGGGATATGGCTACACCTTC. Protein: CASSRDLPGGYGYTF.